This TCR beta chain was obtained from a study of T cell changes during pregnancy in multiple sclerosis. The repertoire was sequenced with immunoSEQ multiplex PCR; TCRdb's copy has only in-frame clones and lacks some. The sample records about 130,000 clones, about 96% being singletons. Germline CDR1 GTSNPN, CDR2 SVGIG (reference sequence). Trimming cost V 2 bases and J 1 base; bases outside gene matches: 6. The CDR3 loop spans 15 amino acids. The input for sequencing was peripheral blood, taken after pregnancy. This chain connects TRBV30 to TRBJ1-1; 8 nucleotides match TRBD1. The TCR was taken from a female donor with multiple sclerosis, enrolled in a pregnancy study. The CDR3 loop reads CAWSNAGTGNTEAFF. The DNA for the CDR3 is TGTGCCTGGAGTAATGCCGGGACAGGGAACACTGAAGCTTTCTTT.